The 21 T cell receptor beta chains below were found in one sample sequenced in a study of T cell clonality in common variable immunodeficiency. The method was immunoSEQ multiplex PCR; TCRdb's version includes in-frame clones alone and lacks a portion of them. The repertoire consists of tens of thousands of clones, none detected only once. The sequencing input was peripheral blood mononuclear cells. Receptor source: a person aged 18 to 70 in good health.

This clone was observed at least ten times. The CDR3 here is CARSIGLAGSSTDTQYF. Partial CDR3 DNA: TGTGCCAGAAGCATTGGACTAGCGGGATCTAGCACAGATACG. The rearrangement links TRBV5-3 to TRBJ2-3, with 12 bases fitting TRBD2. The read terminates 3 residues ahead of where the CDR3 ends, so the germline J gene completes it. TRBV5-3 counts as an open reading frame of uncertain function. Unmatched junction bases numbered 6, after V lost 4 bases and J lost 0 bases. The CDR3 runs to 17 residues.

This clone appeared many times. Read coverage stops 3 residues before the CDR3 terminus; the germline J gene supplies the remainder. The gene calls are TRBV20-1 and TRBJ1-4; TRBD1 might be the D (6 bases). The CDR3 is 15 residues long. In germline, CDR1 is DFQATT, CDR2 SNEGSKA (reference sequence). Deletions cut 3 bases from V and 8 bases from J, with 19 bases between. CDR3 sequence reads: CSARPTGGVSEKLFF. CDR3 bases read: TGCAGTGCTAGGCCCACGGGGGGCGTTTCGGAAAAA.

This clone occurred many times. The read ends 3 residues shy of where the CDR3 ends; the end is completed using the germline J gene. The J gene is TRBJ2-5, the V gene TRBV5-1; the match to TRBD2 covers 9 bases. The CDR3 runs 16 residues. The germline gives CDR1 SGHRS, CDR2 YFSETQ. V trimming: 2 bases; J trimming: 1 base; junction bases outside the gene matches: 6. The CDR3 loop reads CASSFAAGGPQETQYF. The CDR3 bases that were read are TGCGCCAGCAGCTTTGCAGCGGGAGGCCCCCAAGAGACC.

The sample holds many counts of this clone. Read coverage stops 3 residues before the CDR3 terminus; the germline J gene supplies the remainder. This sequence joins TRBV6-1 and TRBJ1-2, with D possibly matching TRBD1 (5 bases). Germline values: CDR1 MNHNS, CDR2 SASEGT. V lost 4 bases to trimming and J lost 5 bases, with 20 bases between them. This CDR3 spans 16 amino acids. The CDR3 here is CASSGAGPEGDYGYTF. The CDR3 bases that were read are TGTGCCAGCAGTGGGGCGGGGCCCGAAGGGGATTATGGC.

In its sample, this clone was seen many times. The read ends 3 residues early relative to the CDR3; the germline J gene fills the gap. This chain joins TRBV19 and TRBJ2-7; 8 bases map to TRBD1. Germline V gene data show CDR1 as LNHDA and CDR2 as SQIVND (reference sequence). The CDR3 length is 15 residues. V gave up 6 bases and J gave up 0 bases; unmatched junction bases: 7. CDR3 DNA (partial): TGTGCCAGTAGCCTCACAGGGGGTAGCTCCTACGAG. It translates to CASSLTGGSSYE. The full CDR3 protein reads CASSLTGGSSYEQYF.

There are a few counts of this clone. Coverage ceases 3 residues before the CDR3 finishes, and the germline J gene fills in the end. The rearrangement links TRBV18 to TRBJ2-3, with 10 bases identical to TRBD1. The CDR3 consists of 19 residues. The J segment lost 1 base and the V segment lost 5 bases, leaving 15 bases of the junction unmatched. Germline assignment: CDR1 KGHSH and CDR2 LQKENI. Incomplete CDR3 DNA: TGTGCCAGCTCATCCGCGACAGGGGGCGCCGTCTCGGGCACAGATACG. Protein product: CASSSATGGAVSGTDT. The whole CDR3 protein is CASSSATGGAVSGTDTQYF.

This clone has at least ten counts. This CDR3 reads CASSQPGHDSYEQYF. The part of the CDR3 DNA that was read is TGTGCCAGCAGCCAACCGGGACATGACTCCTACGAG. The chain combines TRBV3-1 (or the pseudogene TRBV3-2) with TRBJ2-7; perhaps TRBD1 as D (6 bases). With the read ending 3 residues before the CDR3 end, the germline J gene is used to fill in that end. Trimming took off 2 bases at V and 0 bases at J, with 11 bases between the two ends. The germline V gene has CDR1 LGHDT and CDR2 YNNKEL (reference sequence). The CDR3 contains 15 residues.

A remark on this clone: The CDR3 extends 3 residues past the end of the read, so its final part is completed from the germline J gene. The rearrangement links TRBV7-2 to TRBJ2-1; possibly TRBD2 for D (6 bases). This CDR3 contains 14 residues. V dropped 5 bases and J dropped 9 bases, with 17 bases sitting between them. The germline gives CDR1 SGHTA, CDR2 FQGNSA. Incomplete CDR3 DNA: TGTGCCAGCAGCGCTCCCACTTTAGCGGTTGAG. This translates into CASSAPTLAVE. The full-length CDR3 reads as CASSAPTLAVEQFF.

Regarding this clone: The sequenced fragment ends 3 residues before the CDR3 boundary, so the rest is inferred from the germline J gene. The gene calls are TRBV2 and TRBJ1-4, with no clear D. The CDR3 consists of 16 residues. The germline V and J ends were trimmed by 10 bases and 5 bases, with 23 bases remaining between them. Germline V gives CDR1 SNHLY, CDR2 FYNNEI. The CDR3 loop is CATSVNVAVRNEKLFF. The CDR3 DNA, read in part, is TGTGCCACTTCCGTAAACGTGGCAGTAAGGAATGAAAAA.

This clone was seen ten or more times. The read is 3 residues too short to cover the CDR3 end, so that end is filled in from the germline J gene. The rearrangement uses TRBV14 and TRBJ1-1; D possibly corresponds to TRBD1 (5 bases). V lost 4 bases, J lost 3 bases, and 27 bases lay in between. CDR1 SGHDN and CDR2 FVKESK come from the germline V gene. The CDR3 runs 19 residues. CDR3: CASSRRLAPRSGRDTEAFF. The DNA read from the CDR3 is TGTGCCAGCAGCCGAAGATTAGCCCCCAGGTCAGGGAGGGACACTGAA.

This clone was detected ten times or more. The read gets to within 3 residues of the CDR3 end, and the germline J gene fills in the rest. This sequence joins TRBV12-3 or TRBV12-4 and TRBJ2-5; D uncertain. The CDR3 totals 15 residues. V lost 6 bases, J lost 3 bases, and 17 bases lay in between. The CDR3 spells CASSPSAGREETQYF. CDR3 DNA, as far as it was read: TGTGCCAGCAGCCCCTCGGCAGGAAGGGAAGAGACC.

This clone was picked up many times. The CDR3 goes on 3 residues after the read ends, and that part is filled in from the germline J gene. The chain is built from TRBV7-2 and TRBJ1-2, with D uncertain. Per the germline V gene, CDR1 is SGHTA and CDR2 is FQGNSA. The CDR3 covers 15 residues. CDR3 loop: CASSLAKWAAGGYTF. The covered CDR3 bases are TGTGCCAGCAGCTTAGCGAAGTGGGCAGCGGGGGGC.

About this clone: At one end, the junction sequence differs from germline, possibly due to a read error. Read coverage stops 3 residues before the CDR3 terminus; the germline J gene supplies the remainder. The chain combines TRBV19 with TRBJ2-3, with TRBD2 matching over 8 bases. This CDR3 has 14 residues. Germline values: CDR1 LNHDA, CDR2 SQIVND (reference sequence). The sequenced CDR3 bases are TGTGCCAGTAGTCCCGGGGGGGGCACAGCTACG. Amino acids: CASSPGGGTAT. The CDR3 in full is CASSPGGGTATQYF.

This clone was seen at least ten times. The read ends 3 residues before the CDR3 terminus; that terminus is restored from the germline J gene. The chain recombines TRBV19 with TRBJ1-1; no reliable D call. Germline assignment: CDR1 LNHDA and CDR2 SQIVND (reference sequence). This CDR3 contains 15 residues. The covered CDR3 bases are TGTGCCAGTAGTATAGAGGACGGCGGGATCAGCGAA. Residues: CASSIEDGGISE. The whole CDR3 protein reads CASSIEDGGISEAFF.

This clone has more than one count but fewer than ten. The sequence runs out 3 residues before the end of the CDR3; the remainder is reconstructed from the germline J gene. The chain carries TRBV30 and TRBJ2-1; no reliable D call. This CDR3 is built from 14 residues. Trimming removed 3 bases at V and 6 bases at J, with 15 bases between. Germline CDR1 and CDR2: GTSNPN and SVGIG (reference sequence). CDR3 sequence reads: CAWSIQVGSNEQFF. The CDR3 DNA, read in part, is TGTGCCTGGAGCATCCAAGTCGGTAGCAATGAG.

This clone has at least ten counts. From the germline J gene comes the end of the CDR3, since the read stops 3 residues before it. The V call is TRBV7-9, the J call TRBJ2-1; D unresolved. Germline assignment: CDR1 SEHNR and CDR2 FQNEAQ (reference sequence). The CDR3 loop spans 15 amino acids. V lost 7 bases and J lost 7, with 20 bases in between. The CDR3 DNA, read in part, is TGTGCCAGCAACCCTAAACATGCCCTCGGGAATGAG. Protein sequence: CASNPKHALGNE. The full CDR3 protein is CASNPKHALGNEQFF.

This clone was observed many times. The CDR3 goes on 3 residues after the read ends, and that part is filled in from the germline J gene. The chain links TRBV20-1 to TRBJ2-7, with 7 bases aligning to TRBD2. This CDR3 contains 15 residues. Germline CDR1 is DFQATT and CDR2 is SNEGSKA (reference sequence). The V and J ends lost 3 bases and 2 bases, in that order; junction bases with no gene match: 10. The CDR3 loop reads CSARDRDYLPYEQYF. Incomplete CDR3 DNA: TGCAGTGCTAGGGACCGGGACTACCTTCCCTACGAG.

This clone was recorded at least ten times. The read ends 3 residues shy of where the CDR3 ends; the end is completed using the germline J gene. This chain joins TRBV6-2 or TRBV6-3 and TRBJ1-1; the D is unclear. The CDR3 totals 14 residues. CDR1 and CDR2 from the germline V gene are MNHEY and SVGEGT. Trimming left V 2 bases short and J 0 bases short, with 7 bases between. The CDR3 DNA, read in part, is TGTGCCAGCAGTTACGGCAGGTTGAACACTGAA. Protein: CASSYGRLNTE. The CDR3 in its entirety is CASSYGRLNTEAFF.

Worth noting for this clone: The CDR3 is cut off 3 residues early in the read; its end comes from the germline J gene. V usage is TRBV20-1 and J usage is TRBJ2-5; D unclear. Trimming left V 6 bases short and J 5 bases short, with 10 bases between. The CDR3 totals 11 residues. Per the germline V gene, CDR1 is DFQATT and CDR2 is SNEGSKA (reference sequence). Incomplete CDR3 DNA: TGCAGTGCGCGGAATATCGAGACC. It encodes CSARNIET. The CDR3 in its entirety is CSARNIETQYF.

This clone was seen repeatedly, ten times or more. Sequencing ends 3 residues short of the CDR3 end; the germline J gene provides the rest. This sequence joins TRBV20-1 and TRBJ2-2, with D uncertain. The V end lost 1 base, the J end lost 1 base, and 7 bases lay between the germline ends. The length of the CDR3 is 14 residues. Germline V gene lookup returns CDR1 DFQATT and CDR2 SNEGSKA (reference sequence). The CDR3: CSARVGGNTGELFF. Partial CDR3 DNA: TGCAGTGCTAGAGTCGGCGGGAACACCGGGGAG.

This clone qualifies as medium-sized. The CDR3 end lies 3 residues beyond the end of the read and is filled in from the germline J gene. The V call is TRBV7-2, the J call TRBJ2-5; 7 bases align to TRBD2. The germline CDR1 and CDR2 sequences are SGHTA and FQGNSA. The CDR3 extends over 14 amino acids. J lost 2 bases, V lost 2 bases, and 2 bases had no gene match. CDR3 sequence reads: CASSLYGGQETQYF. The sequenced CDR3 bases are TGTGCCAGCAGCTTATACGGGGGGCAAGAGACC.